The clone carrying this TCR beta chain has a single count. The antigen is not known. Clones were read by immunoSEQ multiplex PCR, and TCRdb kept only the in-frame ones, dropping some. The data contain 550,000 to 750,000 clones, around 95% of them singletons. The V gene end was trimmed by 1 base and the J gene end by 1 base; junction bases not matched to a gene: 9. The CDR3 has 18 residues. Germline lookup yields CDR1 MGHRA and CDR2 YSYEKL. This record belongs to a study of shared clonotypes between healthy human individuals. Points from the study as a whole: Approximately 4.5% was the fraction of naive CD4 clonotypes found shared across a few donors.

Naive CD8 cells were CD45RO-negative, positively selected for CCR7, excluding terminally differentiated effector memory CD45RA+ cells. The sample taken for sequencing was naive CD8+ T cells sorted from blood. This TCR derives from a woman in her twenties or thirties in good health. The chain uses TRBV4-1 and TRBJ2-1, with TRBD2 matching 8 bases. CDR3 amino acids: CASSQGELAAKSYNEQFF. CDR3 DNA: TGCGCCAGCAGCCAAGGCGAACTAGCGGCCAAATCCTACAATGAGCAGTTCTTC.